This TCR beta chain was captured in a study of glioma-infiltrating T cells after dendritic cell vaccination. The CDR3 is 16 residues long. Per germline, CDR1 SGHRS and CDR2 YFSETQ. Losses at the gene ends were 0 bases for V and 7 bases for J; bases not matched to a gene: 7. Assay: immunoSEQ multiplex PCR; the TCRdb copy retains only in-frame clones and omits some. The table records under 70,000 clones, approximately 78% of them present only once. This clone turned up a few times. The specimen was blood, collected before dendritic cell vaccination. This chain joins TRBV5-1 and TRBJ2-2, with 9 bases that match TRBD2. This clonotype originated in a human donor with glioblastoma. CDR3 in amino acids: CASSLDGTSSGGELFF. In nucleotides, the CDR3 is TGCGCCAGCAGCTTGGATGGGACTAGCAGCGGCGGGGAGCTGTTTTTT.